One sample yielded the 13 T cell receptor beta chains listed below, sequenced in a study of blood T cell repertoires in COVID-19 (dated by TCRdb to about 2020). The library was prepared using the immunoSEQ multiplex PCR assay. TCRdb obtained this table from immuneACCESS and retained in-frame rearrangements with V and J assigned. These tables miss some clones; where compared with another copy, unresolved V genes account for less than half of the shortfall, and the remainder is unexplained. The sample yields more than 200,000 clones; less than 85% were counted once. Of the sample, around 2.6% falls within the top ten clones. Sequences were obtained from peripheral blood. The receptors were gathered from a woman aged 70-85 years with active or convalescent COVID-19.

The chain employs TRBV3-1 (or the pseudogene TRBV3-2) and TRBJ2-3, with D possibly matching TRBD1 (5 bases). V was trimmed by 8 bases and J by 3 bases, leaving 15 bases between them. Germline lookup yields CDR1 LGHDT and CDR2 YNNKEL (reference sequence). The CDR3 sequence is 14 residues long. The CDR3 sequence is CASDTQGRTDTQYF. CDR3 DNA sequence: TGTGCCAGCGACACCCAGGGAAGGACAGATACGCAGTATTTT.

The count of this clone is one. The genes are TRBV6-5 and TRBJ2-1, with 8 bases identical to TRBD1. The CDR3 is 14 residues long. Germline V gene lookup returns CDR1 MNHEY and CDR2 SVGAGI. V gave up 7 bases and J gave up 5 bases; unmatched junction bases: 7. CDR3 bases: TGTGCCAGCATGGGACAGGCGGGCAACAATGAGCAGTTCTTC. It translates to CASMGQAGNNEQFF.

V gene TRBV7-6 combines with J gene TRBJ2-1; 11 bases are a match to TRBD1. V trimming: 5 bases; J trimming: 2 bases; junction bases outside the gene matches: 5. The CDR3 has 16 residues. Germline CDR1 SGHVS, CDR2 FNYEAQ. The CDR3 is CASSSPGQGAYNEQFF. In DNA, the CDR3 is TGTGCCAGCAGCAGCCCGGGACAGGGGGCCTACAATGAGCAGTTCTTC.

The chain has TRBV18 and TRBJ1-1; D is unclear. Germline V gene sequence: CDR1 KGHSH, CDR2 LQKENI. The V end was cut by 6 bases, the J end by 11 bases, with 22 bases between. The CDR3 is 14 amino acids. The chain's CDR3 is CASSITMARETAFF. The CDR3 nucleotides are TGTGCCAGCTCTATTACTATGGCTAGGGAGACGGCTTTCTTT.

The chain's CDR3 is CASSLKDRGLHHRSNQPQHF. For the CDR3, the DNA is TGTGCCAGCAGCTTAAAGGACAGGGGGCTTCATCATAGAAGCAATCAGCCCCAGCATTTT. The rearrangement joins TRBV7-3 to TRBJ1-5; 11 bases are a match to TRBD1. V was clipped by 1 base and J by 1 base; unmatched bases: 12. Germline CDR1 is SGHTA and CDR2 is FQGTGA. The CDR3 covers 20 residues.

The genes are TRBV29-1 and TRBJ2-3; a possible D gene is TRBD1 (5 bases). The V and J ends lost 3 bases and 7 bases respectively, with 11 bases between them. CDR3 length: 12 residues. CDR1 is SQVTM, CDR2 ANQGSEA, per germline. DNA for the CDR3: TGCAGCGTTGATTGGGGCCAGAATACGCAGTATTTT. Its translation is CSVDWGQNTQYF.

The chain combines TRBV9 with TRBJ2-2; tentative D call: TRBD1 (5 bases). Trimming stripped 0 bases from V and 0 bases from J, with 6 bases between. Germline CDR1 is SGDLS and CDR2 is YYNGEE. The CDR3 runs 15 residues. CDR3: CASSVGGSNTGELFF. The CDR3 region has the DNA TGTGCCAGCAGCGTAGGGGGCTCGAACACCGGGGAGCTGTTTTTT.

V and J are TRBV9 and TRBJ2-1; D may be TRBD2 (6 bases). V dropped 4 bases and J dropped 2 bases, with 13 bases sitting between them. The length of the CDR3 is 15 residues. The germline CDR1 and CDR2 sequences are SGDLS and YYNGEE. The CDR3 sequence is CASSSRVAAYNEQFF. The CDR3 DNA is TGTGCCAGCAGCTCCCGGGTAGCGGCCTACAATGAGCAGTTCTTC.

V usage is TRBV3-1 (or the pseudogene TRBV3-2) and J usage is TRBJ2-1; TRBD2 agrees at 13 bases. Looked up from germline, CDR1 is LGHDT and CDR2 is YNNKEL (reference sequence). V lost 1 base and J lost 10; bases outside the gene matches: 13. There are 18 residues in the CDR3. The CDR3 sequence is CASSQVVWTSGGPDEQFF. DNA of the CDR3: TGTGCCAGCAGCCAAGTCGTTTGGACTAGCGGGGGCCCCGACGAGCAGTTCTTC.

The chain carries TRBV3-1 (or the pseudogene TRBV3-2) and TRBJ2-7; 14 nucleotides match TRBD2. Germline V gives CDR1 LGHDT, CDR2 YNNKEL (reference sequence). Trimming removed 4 bases from V and 8 bases from J; junction bases left unmatched: 7. CDR3 length: 15 amino acids. The CDR3 DNA reads TGTGCCAGCAGCCCCAGACTAGCGGGAGGGCCCCAGCAGTACTTC. Residues: CASSPRLAGGPQQYF.

The J gene is TRBJ1-1, the V gene TRBV5-1; D uncertain. Germline CDR1 is SGHRS and CDR2 is YFSETQ. The CDR3 spans 15 residues. V dropped 2 bases and J dropped 0 bases, with 11 bases sitting between them. The CDR3 reads CASSFDGKLNTEAFF. The CDR3 nucleotides are TGCGCCAGCAGCTTTGACGGGAAACTGAACACTGAAGCTTTCTTT.

This chain joins TRBV6-1 and TRBJ1-4; TRBD1 agrees at 7 bases. This CDR3 has 16 amino acids. The germline gives CDR1 MNHNS, CDR2 SASEGT. V was pared by 4 bases and J by 7 bases, with 12 bases of the junction left unmatched. The DNA for the CDR3 is TGTGCCAGCAGTGCTACAAGGGGGCCAGGGAGTGAAAAACTGTTTTTT. Translated, it gives CASSATRGPGSEKLFF.

This chain connects TRBV30 to TRBJ2-3; the D gene is possibly TRBD1 (5 bases). Trimming removed 4 bases from V and 2 bases from J, with 13 bases in between. The CDR3 runs 14 residues. From germline, CDR1 is GTSNPN and CDR2 SVGIG (reference sequence). In nucleotides, the CDR3 is TGTGCCTGGAAGGCCCTTGGGGCCACAGATACGCAGTATTTT. Translation: CAWKALGATDTQYF.